Presented here are 16 T cell receptor beta chains from one specimen sequenced in a study of identical twins. TCRdb recomputed calls from the 5' RACE reads with MiXCR, one row per CDR3 protein. The sample has 500,000 to 600,000 distinct CDR3 sequences, less than 25% seen once. The same sample was also studied in work on T cells expressing NK-cell markers.

What was sequenced was CD4+ T cells sorted from blood. The origin of the receptors is a woman in her late teens or twenties in good health.

A few counts support this clonotype. This chain connects TRBV12-3 or TRBV12-4 to TRBJ2-7; 11 nucleotides agree with TRBD1. This CDR3 contains 14 residues. The junction had 7 bases not matched to a gene; V was cut back by 6 bases and J by 6 bases. The CDR3, as DNA: TGTGCCAGCAGCGGGACAGGGGGATATGTCGAGCAGTACTTC. It is translated as CASSGTGGYVEQYF.

The rearrangement joins TRBV6-5 to TRBJ1-4; D unresolved. This CDR3 region has 15 residues. Germline V gene data show CDR1 as MNHEY and CDR2 as SVGAGI. V was trimmed by 6 bases and J by 0 bases, leaving 11 bases between them. CDR3 residues: CASRYSGATNEKLFF. The CDR3 DNA reads as TGTGCCAGCAGGTATTCGGGCGCAACTAATGAAAAACTGTTTTTT.

V is TRBV2 and J is TRBJ2-4, with 8 positions matching TRBD2. From germline, CDR1 is SNHLY and CDR2 FYNNEI. This CDR3 comprises 14 residues. The junction had 5 bases not matched to a gene; V was cut back by 5 bases and J by 5 bases. For the CDR3, the DNA is TGTGCCAGCAGTATCGGACTAGCAGAAAACATTCAGTACTTC. It specifies CASSIGLAENIQYF.

The rearrangement uses TRBV10-3 and TRBJ1-4, with TRBD1 as a possible D gene (5 bases). Germline V gene sequence: CDR1 ENHRY, CDR2 SYGVKD. The ends were cut back, 8 bases at V and 7 bases at J, with 14 bases in the middle. The CDR3 runs 13 residues. CDR3 protein: CAIRSGGVEKLFF. The CDR3 nucleotides read TGTGCCATCCGGTCCGGGGGGGTTGAAAAACTGTTTTTT.

The rearrangement joins TRBV3-1 to TRBJ2-7; D ambiguous. The germline gives CDR1 LGHDT, CDR2 YNNKEL (reference sequence). This CDR3 is built from 12 residues. Trimming took off 0 bases at V and 5 bases at J, with 5 bases between the two ends. The CDR3 bases are TGTGCCAGCAGCCAAGAGATCGACGAGCAGTACTTC. Amino acids: CASSQEIDEQYF.

In its sample, this clonotype was seen many times. V gene TRBV4-1 combines with J gene TRBJ1-5; weak D call: TRBD1 (6 bases). Trimming took off 6 bases at V and 5 bases at J, with 17 bases between the two ends. The CDR3 covers 15 residues. The germline gives CDR1 MGHRA, CDR2 YSYEKL. CDR3: CASRITNRVDQPQHF. Here the CDR3 DNA reads TGCGCCAGCAGAATAACCAACAGGGTCGATCAGCCCCAGCATTTT.

This chain links TRBV7-7 with TRBJ2-7; D is perhaps TRBD2 (5 bases). Trimming cost V 4 bases and J 6 bases, with 19 bases left between them. The germline gives CDR1 SSHAT, CDR2 FNYEAQ (reference sequence). There are 15 residues in the CDR3. The CDR3 DNA reads TGTGCCAGCAGCTACCGTCTACTAGGAAACGGCGAGCAGTACTTC. It yields the protein CASSYRLLGNGEQYF.

This chain links TRBV12-3 or TRBV12-4 with TRBJ2-1; 7 nucleotides align to TRBD1. This CDR3 spans 14 amino acids. Trimming removed 9 bases from V and 5 bases from J; junction bases left unmatched: 10. CDR3 sequence: CASRDTGANNEQFF. DNA of the CDR3: TGTGCCAGTCGGGACACAGGGGCCAACAATGAGCAGTTCTTC.

V and J are TRBV20-1 and TRBJ2-1; 9 positions agree with TRBD2. The CDR3 runs 14 residues. Germline values: CDR1 DFQATT, CDR2 SNEGSKA (reference sequence). V lost 0 bases to trimming and J lost 9 bases; unmatched junction nucleotides: 6. The CDR3, as DNA: TGCAGTGCTAGAGACCCTAGCGGGACGATTGAGCAGTTCTTC. Protein: CSARDPSGTIEQFF.

The V and J genes are TRBV18 and TRBJ2-1; TRBD2 is a possible D gene (6 bases). The CDR3 loop spans 16 amino acids. V was clipped by 4 bases and J by 7 bases, with 20 bases between them. In germline, CDR1 is KGHSH, CDR2 LQKENI. This chain's CDR3 is CASSRRGGATSNEQFF. The CDR3 DNA follows: TGTGCCAGCTCACGCCGAGGCGGGGCAACTTCGAATGAGCAGTTCTTC.

This clonotype was detected only a few times. V gene TRBV5-1 combines with J gene TRBJ1-6, with TRBD1 matching over 7 bases. Germline V gene sequence: CDR1 SGHRS, CDR2 YFSETQ. The V gene end was trimmed by 0 bases and the J gene end by 13 bases; junction bases not matched to a gene: 10. The CDR3 contains 15 residues. The CDR3 DNA reads as TGCGCCAGCAGCTTGGAGCTTGGCAGGGGGTCGCCCCTCCACTTT. This translates into CASSLELGRGSPLHF. Together with reference TRBV5-1 and TRBJ1-6, the CDR3 gives the full variable domain: KAGVTQTPRYLIKTRGQQVTLSCSPISGHRSVSWYQQTPGQGLQFLFEYFSETQRNKGNFPGRFSGRQFSNSRSEMNVSTLELGDSALYLCASSLELGRGSPLHFGNGTRLTVT.

The genes are TRBV12-3 or TRBV12-4 and TRBJ1-5, with 10 positions matching TRBD1. The CDR3 consists of 15 residues. J lost 7 bases, V lost 4 bases, and 7 bases had no gene match. The CDR3 region has the DNA TGTGCCAGCAGTTCCGGGACAGGGGATTTCCAGCCCCAGCATTTT. Translating it yields CASSSGTGDFQPQHF.

This clonotype came up a few times. The chain combines TRBV6-2 or TRBV6-3 with TRBJ2-1; the match to TRBD2 covers 8 bases. The germline V gene encodes CDR1 MNHEY and CDR2 SVGEGT. J lost 8 bases, V lost 7 bases, and 13 bases had no gene match. The CDR3 length is 15 residues. The CDR3 loop is CASISGRAVFHEQFF. In DNA form, the CDR3 reads TGTGCCAGCATTTCCGGGAGGGCCGTTTTCCATGAGCAGTTCTTC.

This clonotype was detected a few times. This rearrangement joins TRBV29-1 to TRBJ1-2, with 8 bases fitting TRBD1. CDR1 and CDR2 from the germline V gene are SQVTM and ANQGSEA. This CDR3 is 18 amino acids long. V trimming: 2 bases; J trimming: 0 bases; junction bases outside the gene matches: 14. CDR3 in amino acids: CSVEHNFSPGQANYGYTF. CDR3 bases: TGCAGCGTTGAACACAACTTTTCCCCGGGACAGGCTAACTATGGCTACACCTTC.

The chain carries TRBV7-9 and TRBJ1-1; D uncertain. Per the germline V gene, CDR1 is SEHNR and CDR2 is FQNEAQ (reference sequence). Trimming left V 6 bases short and J 0 bases short, with 20 bases between. This CDR3 comprises 17 residues. The CDR3 here is CASRSLSGSSMNTEAFF. CDR3 nucleotide sequence: TGTGCCAGCAGGTCCTTGTCCGGCAGTTCCATGAACACTGAAGCTTTCTTT.

Only a few counts were recorded for this clonotype. The chain employs TRBV20-1 and TRBJ1-4, with a possible D match to TRBD1 (6 bases). Germline V gives CDR1 DFQATT, CDR2 SNEGSKA (reference sequence). The V and J ends lost 7 bases and 8 bases respectively, with 23 bases between them. The CDR3 has 15 residues. The CDR3 bases are TGCAGTGTACAAGACCACCGGGGGGCGGTCGAAAAACTGTTTTTT. Its protein is CSVQDHRGAVEKLFF.